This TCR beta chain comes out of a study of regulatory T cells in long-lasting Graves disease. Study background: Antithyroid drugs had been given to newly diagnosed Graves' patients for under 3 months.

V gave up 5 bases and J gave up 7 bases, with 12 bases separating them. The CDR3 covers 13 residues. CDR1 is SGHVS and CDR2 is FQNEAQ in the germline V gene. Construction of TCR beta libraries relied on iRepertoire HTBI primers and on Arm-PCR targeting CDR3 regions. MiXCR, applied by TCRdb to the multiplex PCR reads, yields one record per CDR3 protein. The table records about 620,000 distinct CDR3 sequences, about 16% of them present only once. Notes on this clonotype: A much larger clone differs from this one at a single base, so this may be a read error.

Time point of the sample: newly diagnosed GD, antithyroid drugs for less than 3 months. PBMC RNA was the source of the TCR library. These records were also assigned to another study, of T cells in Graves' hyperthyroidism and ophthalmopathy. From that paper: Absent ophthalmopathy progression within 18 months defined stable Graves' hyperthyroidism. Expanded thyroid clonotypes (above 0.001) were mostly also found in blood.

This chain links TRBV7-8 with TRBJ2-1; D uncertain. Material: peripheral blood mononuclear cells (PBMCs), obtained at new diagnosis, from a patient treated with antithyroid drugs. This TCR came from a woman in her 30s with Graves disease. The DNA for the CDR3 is TGTGCCAGCAGCCCCGGAATCGGGAATGAGCAGTTCTTC. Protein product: CASSPGIGNEQFF.